The clone carrying this T cell receptor (beta chain) was recorded once. Its antigen is unknown. Amplification of TCR beta CDR3 regions was performed using RNA transcripts as template. The study used the HTBI primer set for a first-round RT-PCR of the TCR CDR3. TCRdb passed the multiplex PCR reads through MiXCR, listing each CDR3 protein once. Of 350,000 or so distinct CDR3 sequences listed, 21% are singletons. This sample stems from a study of T cells in Graves' hyperthyroidism and ophthalmopathy. Overall study findings and caveats: Stable hyperthyroidism and ophthalmopathy were separated using 13 V-J signatures. Most thyroid clonotypes with frequency above 0.001 were detected in blood.

The germline CDR1 and CDR2 sequences are DFQATT and SNEGSKA (reference sequence). The CDR3 has 14 amino acids. The V gene lost 1 base and the J gene lost 1 base, with 10 bases spanning the gap. Graves' hyperthyroidism without ophthalmopathy progression within 18 months was termed stable. Clinical symptoms, serum thyroxine, TRAb, thyroid ultrasound and orbital computed tomography informed diagnoses. The receptor was derived from a woman between 45 and 60 years old with Graves' hyperthyroidism. V gene TRBV20-1 combines with J gene TRBJ1-1; no clear D. Sequenced sample: blood. CDR3: CSARGSETNTEAFF. As DNA, the CDR3 is TGCAGTGCTAGAGGATCCGAGACGAACACTGAAGCTTTCTTT.